This entry lists 29 T cell receptor beta chains sequenced from one sample in a study of breast tumors, draining lymph nodes, adjacent tissues. TCRdb processed the multiplex PCR reads anew with MiXCR; each CDR3 protein has one entry. The sample has about 25,000 distinct CDR3 sequences; 23% are singletons. The specimen was breast tumor tissue. The receptors stem from a female donor with breast cancer. Some clones in this sample may be carry-over from other donors' samples.

This clonotype has a count of ten or more. The rearrangement links TRBV18 to TRBJ2-7, with D perhaps matching TRBD1 (6 bases). The germline gives CDR1 KGHSH, CDR2 LQKENI. The V and J ends lost 0 bases and 2 bases respectively, with 11 bases between them. The CDR3 has 15 residues. The CDR3 here is CASSPPQQGTYEQYF. The CDR3 bases are TGTGCCAGCTCACCACCACAACAGGGAACCTACGAGCAGTACTTC.

This clonotype was detected many times. CDR3 sequence reads: CASSPRSGGTEAFF. For the CDR3, the DNA is TGTGCCAGCAGCCCCAGGTCTGGGGGCACTGAAGCTTTCTTT. The chain recombines TRBV6-6 with TRBJ1-1; perhaps TRBD1 as D (5 bases). The germline CDR1 and CDR2 sequences are MNHNY and SVGAGI (reference sequence). Trimming removed 6 bases at V and 4 bases at J, with 15 bases between. The CDR3 is made up of 14 amino acids.

This clonotype showed up many times. This chain joins TRBV7-8 and TRBJ2-2; a possible D gene is TRBD2 (5 bases). The germline V and J ends were trimmed by 0 bases and 3 bases, with 17 bases remaining between them. Germline CDR1 SGHVS, CDR2 FQNEAQ. This CDR3 has 18 amino acids. CDR3 sequence reads: CASSLAPSIPSYTGELFF. The CDR3 coding sequence is TGTGCCAGCAGCTTAGCGCCTAGCATCCCGAGTTACACCGGGGAGCTGTTTTTT.

There are many counts of this clonotype. The chain carries TRBV5-8 and TRBJ1-2, with D possibly matching TRBD1 (5 bases). The CDR3 consists of 15 residues. Germline V gives CDR1 SGHTS, CDR2 YDEGEE. Between the trimmed V and J ends, which lost 1 base and 1 base, there was a span of 11 bases. CDR3 in amino acids: CASSLSGTVNYGYTF. For the CDR3, the DNA is TGTGCCAGCAGCTTGTCCGGGACTGTTAACTATGGCTACACCTTC.

Only a few counts were recorded for this clonotype. CDR3 sequence (DNA): TGTGCCAGCAGTGGGCAGGGTTACACTGAAGCTTTCTTT. It specifies CASSGQGYTEAFF. This sequence joins TRBV2 and TRBJ1-1; D possibly corresponds to TRBD1 (5 bases). This CDR3 has 13 residues. Trimming removed 4 bases from V and 3 bases from J, with 9 bases in between. Per germline, CDR1 SNHLY and CDR2 FYNNEI. Complete variable domain (other parts from reference TRBV2 and TRBJ1-1): EPEVTQTPSHQVTQMGQEVILRCVPISNHLYFYWYRQILGQKVEFLVSFYNNEISEKSEIFDDQFSVERPDGSNFTLKIRSTKLEDSAMYFCASSGQGYTEAFFGQGTRLTVV.

The rearrangement uses TRBV6-6 and TRBJ2-7; 14 bases agree with TRBD2. This CDR3 is 16 amino acids long. Trimming removed 5 bases from V and 5 bases from J; junction bases left unmatched: 8. The germline gives CDR1 MNHNY, CDR2 SVGAGI (reference sequence). This CDR3 is CASSHRGTSGSNEQYF. The CDR3 DNA follows: TGTGCCAGCAGTCACAGGGGGACTAGCGGGAGTAACGAGCAGTACTTC.

This chain links TRBV7-2 with TRBJ1-4; no firm D call. Germline CDR1 reads SGHTA; CDR2 reads FQGNSA. CDR3 length equals 18 residues. The ends were cut back, 5 bases at V and 3 bases at J, with 22 bases in the middle. This chain's CDR3 is CASSPRTSGRVANEKLFF. In nucleotides, the CDR3 is TGTGCCAGCAGCCCCAGGACTAGCGGGAGGGTCGCTAATGAAAAACTGTTTTTT.

Comment on this clonotype: One end of the junction fails to match germline, which may point to a read error. This chain connects TRBV2 to TRBJ2-7, with a weak D call TRBD2 (5 bases). The CDR3 sequence is 12 residues long. Germline V gives CDR1 SNHLY, CDR2 FYNNEI. The CDR3 sequence is CAGSDYSYEQYF. The CDR3 DNA is TGTGCCGGCAGTGACTACTCCTACGAGCAGTACTTC.

This clonotype was seen a few times. This chain links TRBV5-1 with TRBJ2-4, with D possibly being TRBD2 (5 bases). V was shortened by 4 bases and J by 1 base, with 15 bases between the two germline ends. Germline loops: CDR1 SGHRS, CDR2 YFSETQ. The CDR3 has 16 amino acids. The CDR3 protein is CASSPGVNSAKNIQYF. The DNA of the CDR3 is TGCGCCAGCAGCCCCGGGGTCAACAGTGCCAAAAACATTCAGTACTTC. The full variable domain, with the rest looked up from reference TRBV5-1 and TRBJ2-4, is KAGVTQTPRYLIKTRGQQVTLSCSPISGHRSVSWYQQTPGQGLQFLFEYFSETQRNKGNFPGRFSGRQFSNSRSEMNVSTLELGDSALYLCASSPGVNSAKNIQYFGAGTRLSVL.

This clonotype was counted ten times or more. This chain uses TRBV13 with TRBJ2-1; 9 bases are shared with TRBD1. Germline V gene data show CDR1 as PRHDT and CDR2 as FYEKMQ (reference sequence). This CDR3 is 14 amino acids long. J was trimmed by 4 bases and V by 5 bases; bases with no gene match: 3. The CDR3 is CASSRTGDYNEQFF. CDR3 in DNA: TGTGCCAGCAGCAGGACAGGGGATTACAATGAGCAGTTCTTC.

This clonotype was detected many times. This chain links TRBV6-1 with TRBJ2-7; D is unresolved. Trimming took off 0 bases at V and 7 bases at J, with 7 bases between the two ends. The CDR3 is made up of 12 amino acids. Germline CDR1 reads MNHNS; CDR2 reads SASEGT. CDR3 DNA: TGTGCCAGCAGTGAAGCAGGACGGGAGCAGTACTTC. Its translation: CASSEAGREQYF.

This clonotype has at least ten counts. The CDR3 region has the DNA TGTGCCAGCAGCCAAGGAAGACAGGGGGCGAATGAAAAACTGTTTTTT. Residues: CASSQGRQGANEKLFF. The J gene is TRBJ1-4, the V gene TRBV14; TRBD1 agrees at 10 bases. There are 16 residues in the CDR3. V lost 1 base to trimming and J lost 5 bases; unmatched junction nucleotides: 4. Germline CDR1 and CDR2: SGHDN and FVKESK. Full variable domain (outside the CDR3, taken from reference TRBV14 and TRBJ1-4): EAGVTQFPSHSVIEKGQTVTLRCDPISGHDNLYWYRRVMGKEIKFLLHFVKESKQDESGMPNNRFLAERTGGTYSTLKVQPAELEDSGVYFCASSQGRQGANEKLFFGSGTQLSVL.

This clonotype occurred many times. The chain recombines TRBV11-3 with TRBJ1-3; no reliable D call. V lost 3 bases to trimming and J lost 0 bases, with 3 bases between them. Germline lookup yields CDR1 SGHNT and CDR2 YENEEA. The CDR3 is made up of 13 amino acids. The CDR3 DNA follows: TGTGCCAGCAGCTTTACCTCTGGAAACACCATATATTTT. Its protein product is CASSFTSGNTIYF.

This clonotype is medium-sized by share. The rearrangement joins TRBV19 to TRBJ2-2, with a weak D call TRBD1 (5 bases). The germline V and J ends were trimmed by 2 bases and 0 bases, with 10 bases remaining between them. Germline loops: CDR1 LNHDA, CDR2 SQIVND (reference sequence). CDR3 length: 16 residues. As DNA, the CDR3 is TGTGCCAGTAGTATAAGGGGTGGGGCGAACACCGGGGAGCTGTTTTTT. It specifies CASSIRGGANTGELFF.

There are many counts of this clonotype. This chain joins TRBV6-1 and TRBJ2-3; the match to TRBD2 covers 7 bases. Per the germline V gene, CDR1 is MNHNS and CDR2 is SASEGT. The CDR3 consists of 15 residues. Trimming at V came to 3 bases and at J to 2 bases, leaving 5 bases not matched to a gene. CDR3 coding DNA: TGTGCCAGCAGTGAGGGGGGAGGGCCCACAGATACGCAGTATTTT. Amino acids: CASSEGGGPTDTQYF.

This clonotype was detected ten times or more. V and J are TRBV29-1 and TRBJ2-1; tentatively, D is TRBD1 (6 bases). The V gene's germline CDR1 is SQVTM and CDR2 ANQGSEA. CDR3 length equals 13 residues. Trimming removed 7 bases from V and 3 bases from J, with 13 bases in between. CDR3 region: CSAPGQLYNEQFF. As DNA, the CDR3 is TGCAGCGCACCTGGACAGCTCTACAATGAGCAGTTCTTC.

This clonotype was recorded many times. J is TRBJ2-3 and V is TRBV30; 7 positions agree with TRBD2. Germline CDR1 reads GTSNPN; CDR2 reads SVGIG (reference sequence). V gave up 3 bases and J gave up 6 bases; unmatched junction bases: 6. The CDR3 totals 13 residues. CDR3 residues: CAWSFGRRDTQYF. CDR3 DNA sequence: TGTGCCTGGAGCTTCGGGAGGAGGGATACGCAGTATTTT. The whole variable domain, remainder taken from reference TRBV30 and TRBJ2-3, is SQTIHQWPATLVQPVGSPLSLECTVEGTSNPNLYWYRQAAGRGLQLLFYSVGIGQISSEVPQNLSASRPQDRQFILSSKKLLLSDSGFYLCAWSFGRRDTQYFGPGTRLTVL.

The sample holds many counts of this clonotype. The rearrangement links TRBV19 to TRBJ2-7, with D uncertain. The CDR3 length is 11 residues. CDR1 and CDR2 (germline): LNHDA, SQIVND (reference sequence). Deletions cut 2 bases from V and 5 bases from J, with 4 bases between. CDR3 DNA: TGTGCCAGTAGTATAAGCGACGAGCAGTACTTC. Protein: CASSISDEQYF.

By share, this clonotype counts as medium-sized. The gene calls are TRBV2 and TRBJ2-1, with TRBD1 matching 7 bases. The CDR3 length is 16 residues. Germline V gives CDR1 SNHLY, CDR2 FYNNEI. Losses at the gene ends were 6 bases for V and 5 bases for J; bases not matched to a gene: 13. The CDR3 DNA follows: TGTGCCAGCAGGGGACGACAGGGCGAAGCAAACAATGAGCAGTTCTTC. Translating gives CASRGRQGEANNEQFF. Full variable domain (remainder filled in from reference TRBV2 and TRBJ2-1): EPEVTQTPSHQVTQMGQEVILRCVPISNHLYFYWYRQILGQKVEFLVSFYNNEISEKSEIFDDQFSVERPDGSNFTLKIRSTKLEDSAMYFCASRGRQGEANNEQFFGPGTRLTVL.

This clonotype was detected many times. The chain employs TRBV10-3 and TRBJ2-3; TRBD1 aligns across 7 bases. Germline V lookup: CDR1 ENHRY, CDR2 SYGVKD. CDR3 length: 14 amino acids. V lost 10 bases, J lost 5 bases, and 12 bases stayed unmatched. CDR3 nucleotide sequence: TGTGCCACCCGCCATTCCACAGGGGTAGATACGCAGTATTTT. Translating gives CATRHSTGVDTQYF.

In its sample, this clonotype was seen many times. This chain joins TRBV20-1 and TRBJ2-2, with 9 bases fitting TRBD2. The CDR3 contains 15 residues. V shed 6 bases, J shed 9 bases, and the junction held 14 bases outside the gene matches. CDR1 is DFQATT and CDR2 is SNEGSKA in the germline V gene (reference sequence). In DNA, the CDR3 is TGCAGTGCCCGGCGCGCGGGAGGGGGGTCGAGGGAGCTGTTTTTT. It encodes CSARRAGGGSRELFF.

Within the sample, this clonotype is medium-sized. CDR3 nucleotides: TGTGCCAGCAGCTTAGATGAAGGACTAGCGGGAGGTGGGGACGAGCAGTACTTC. Protein product: CASSLDEGLAGGGDEQYF. The genes are TRBV7-8 and TRBJ2-7, with TRBD2 matching 14 bases. The trim removed 1 base at V and 5 bases at J, leaving 10 bases unmatched. This CDR3 has 18 residues. CDR1 is SGHVS, CDR2 FQNEAQ, per germline.

The table lists this clonotype with many counts. V and J are TRBV25-1 and TRBJ1-2, with TRBD1 identical over 8 bases. The V and J ends lost 1 base and 5 bases, in that order; junction bases with no gene match: 9. This CDR3 contains 16 residues. Germline V gives CDR1 MGHDK, CDR2 SYGVNS. This CDR3 reads CASSESWTGHRYGYTF. The CDR3 DNA reads as TGTGCCAGCAGTGAATCTTGGACAGGGCATCGGTATGGCTACACCTTC.

With respect to this clonotype: This may arise from a read error, as a much more abundant clone is one base away. The J gene is TRBJ2-2, the V gene TRBV6-2 or TRBV6-3; 11 bases line up with TRBD1. The CDR3 totals 15 residues. Germline loops: CDR1 MNHEY, CDR2 SVGEGT. The CDR3 spells CASRSGQGATGELLF. CDR3 sequence (DNA): TGTGCCAGCAGAAGCGGACAGGGGGCGACCGGGGAGCTGCTTTTT.

A word on this clonotype: A much larger clone lies a single base off, so this may be a read error. V gene TRBV7-3 combines with J gene TRBJ2-1, with D unresolved. CDR1 and CDR2 from the germline V gene are SGHTA and FQGTGA. This CDR3 spans 13 amino acids. V was shortened by 4 bases and J by 9 bases, with 13 bases between the two germline ends. CDR3 nucleotides: TGTGCCAGCAGCTGCAGGACCCGTGGTGAGCAGTTCTTC. It translates to CASSCRTRGEQFF.

There are many counts of this clonotype. V is TRBV24-1 and J is TRBJ2-5; D remains unclear. Per germline, CDR1 KGHDR and CDR2 SFDVKD. The CDR3 consists of 16 residues. Trimming left V 4 bases short and J 2 bases short, with 16 bases between. The CDR3 region is CATSDPSPIVQETQYF. The CDR3, as DNA: TGTGCCACCAGTGACCCCTCCCCTATAGTACAAGAGACCCAGTACTTC.

This clonotype was picked up many times. CDR3 sequence: CASSLGDSNYGYTF. Written as DNA, the CDR3 is TGCGCCAGCAGCTTAGGGGATTCTAACTATGGCTACACCTTC. The gene calls are TRBV5-1 and TRBJ1-2, with TRBD1 as a possible D gene (5 bases). CDR1 and CDR2 (germline): SGHRS, YFSETQ. Trimming pared 2 bases from V and 0 bases from J, leaving 8 bases between. CDR3 length: 14 amino acids.

This clonotype has a count of ten or more. The rearrangement joins TRBV3-1 to TRBJ2-1; 9 positions match TRBD1. This CDR3 comprises 16 residues. Germline V gene data show CDR1 as LGHDT and CDR2 as YNNKEL (reference sequence). V gave up 3 bases and J gave up 8 bases; unmatched junction bases: 11. CDR3 amino acids: CASSHRGQGSDYEQFF. The CDR3 DNA follows: TGTGCCAGCAGCCACAGGGGACAGGGAAGTGACTATGAGCAGTTCTTC.

This clonotype was detected ten times or more. The J gene is TRBJ2-3, the V gene TRBV4-1, with 11 bases aligning to TRBD2. The germline V gene has CDR1 MGHRA and CDR2 YSYEKL. The CDR3 is 16 amino acids. After removal of 6 bases from V and 1 base from J, the junction contained 6 bases not matched to a gene. The CDR3 here is CASRTSGIGGTDTQYF. The CDR3 DNA is TGCGCCAGCAGGACTAGCGGGATAGGGGGCACAGATACGCAGTATTTT.